These 18 T cell receptor beta chains share one sample of origin, sequenced in a study of blood T cells in healthy people across ages. A second PCR, run for roughly 7 to 12 cycles, used a sample-barcoded 5' primer plus a J-beta primer mix. TCRdb analysed the 5' RACE reads with MiXCR anew, one entry per CDR3 protein. The repertoire consists of 780,000 or so distinct CDR3 sequences, with 20% to 30% occurring once and the leading ten covering 3.7%. These same data were also listed under a study on T cells of mothers and their children.

Sequencing was performed on blood. These receptors were obtained from a boy aged 5-17 years in good health.

This sequence joins TRBV5-1 and TRBJ1-1; unclear D gene. Trimming stripped 0 bases from V and 10 bases from J, with 13 bases between. Germline CDR1 reads SGHRS; CDR2 reads YFSETQ. This CDR3 is 13 amino acids long. CDR3 protein: CASSLVGGLTAFF. The DNA for the CDR3 is TGCGCCAGCAGCTTGGTTGGTGGGTTGACAGCTTTCTTT.

This clonotype came up many times. This sequence joins TRBV20-1 and TRBJ2-3, with a tentative D call TRBD1 (6 bases). Germline V gene lookup returns CDR1 DFQATT and CDR2 SNEGSKA (reference sequence). The CDR3 consists of 15 residues. Trimming removed 7 bases from V and 0 bases from J, with 17 bases in between. The CDR3 protein is CSESRTGLSTDTQYF. The CDR3 DNA reads as TGCAGTGAAAGTCGCACAGGGCTTAGCACAGATACGCAGTATTTT.

CDR3 in DNA: TGTGCCAGCAGTTTCTCCCAATGGGACAATGAGCAGTTCTTC. Translation gives CASSFSQWDNEQFF. The chain is built from TRBV28 and TRBJ2-1; no definite D call. Germline CDR1 MDHEN, CDR2 SYDVKM. This CDR3 has 14 residues. Trimming removed 3 bases from V and 5 bases from J, with 11 bases in between.

This clonotype was seen only a few times. V usage is TRBV19 and J usage is TRBJ1-4, with a weak D call TRBD1 (6 bases). This CDR3 contains 14 residues. Trimming cost V 3 bases and J 6 bases, with 11 bases left between them. CDR1 is LNHDA and CDR2 is SQIVND in the germline V gene (reference sequence). Here the CDR3 reads CASSIAQGYEKLFF. The CDR3 bases are TGTGCCAGTAGTATCGCGCAGGGGTATGAAAAACTGTTTTTT.

The rearrangement uses TRBV6-2 or TRBV6-3 and TRBJ2-5, with D unclear. The J call is in doubt because the DNA end fits TRBJ2-7 better. The CDR3 contains 14 residues. Germline CDR1 and CDR2: MNHEY and SVGEGT. The CDR3 nucleotides are TGTGCCAGCAGTTACTCGGCACTATTGAACGAGCAGTACTTC. Translating gives CASSYSALLNEQYF.

The table lists this clonotype with many counts. The chain links TRBV20-1 to TRBJ2-1, with 10 bases aligning to TRBD2. Germline CDR1 reads DFQATT; CDR2 reads SNEGSKA (reference sequence). This CDR3 comprises 18 residues. Germline trimming cut 3 bases from V and 0 bases from J; bases unmatched to any gene: 11. The CDR3 loop is CSASPGLAWGGSYNEQFF. The CDR3 coding sequence is TGCAGTGCTAGTCCGGGACTAGCGTGGGGAGGCTCCTACAATGAGCAGTTCTTC.

The chain links TRBV7-3 to TRBJ2-3; D perhaps matches TRBD2 (6 bases). CDR3 length: 15 amino acids. Germline values: CDR1 SGHTA, CDR2 FQGTGA. V gave up 1 base and J gave up 1 base, with 9 bases separating them. CDR3: CASSLNGGGTDTQYF. The DNA for the CDR3 is TGTGCCAGCAGCTTAAACGGGGGAGGCACAGATACGCAGTATTTT.

The genes are TRBV2 and TRBJ2-4, with a tentative D call TRBD2 (7 bases). Germline assignment: CDR1 SNHLY and CDR2 FYNNEI. There are 18 residues in the CDR3. Deletions cut 5 bases from V and 2 bases from J, with 22 bases between. CDR3 nucleotides: TGTGCCAGCAGTAAGGGGGGGCAGCCCGGTGTTTCCAAAAACATTCAGTACTTC. This translates into CASSKGGQPGVSKNIQYF.

At least ten counts were recorded for this clonotype. The V call is TRBV11-1, the J call TRBJ2-7, with TRBD1 matching over 7 bases. This CDR3 region has 13 residues. The V gene's germline CDR1 is SGHAT and CDR2 FQDESV (reference sequence). V gave up 6 bases and J gave up 2 bases; unmatched junction bases: 4. The CDR3 DNA reads TGTGCCAGCAGTTGGGACAGCACCTACGAGCAGTACTTC. Protein sequence: CASSWDSTYEQYF.

With regard to this clonotype: At one of its ends the junction is not consistent with the germline gene, which may arise from a read error. V gene TRBV4-1 combines with J gene TRBJ2-3; 15 nucleotides agree with TRBD2. This CDR3 contains 15 residues. Germline CDR1 and CDR2: MGHRA and YSYEKL. CDR3 nucleotides: TGCGCCAGCAACCAAGGACTAGCGGGAGGGTTTACGCAGTATTTT. This translates into CASNQGLAGGFTQYF.

The CDR3 coding sequence is TGCAGCGTTGGGGGCCTGGGGAGCTCCTACGAGCAGTACTTC. The encoded protein is CSVGGLGSSYEQYF. This sequence joins TRBV29-1 and TRBJ2-7; either TRBD1 or TRBD2 may fit D (5 bases each). The CDR3 totals 14 residues. V dropped 4 bases and J dropped 0 bases, with 13 bases sitting between them. Germline V gives CDR1 SQVTM, CDR2 ANQGSEA.

V and J are TRBV3-1 and TRBJ2-5, with TRBD1 matching over 8 bases. Germline assignment: CDR1 LGHDT and CDR2 YNNKEL (reference sequence). There are 15 residues in the CDR3. The J segment lost 4 bases and the V segment lost 3 bases, leaving 7 bases of the junction unmatched. CDR3 bases: TGTGCCAGCAGCCAGAGACAGGGGATCGGAGAGACCCAGTACTTC. The encoded protein is CASSQRQGIGETQYF.

This clonotype was counted between two and nine times. The chain uses TRBV7-2 and TRBJ2-7, with D possibly matching TRBD2 (5 bases). CDR1 and CDR2 (germline): SGHTA, FQGNSA. The CDR3 runs to 15 residues. Trimming removed 5 bases from V and 3 bases from J, with 17 bases in between. The CDR3 coding sequence is TGTGCCAGCAGCGAATGGCCGAGGGAGAGCTACGAGCAGTACTTC. This gives the protein CASSEWPRESYEQYF.

The genes are TRBV5-1 and TRBJ2-1; D is perhaps TRBD1 (5 bases). The V gene's germline CDR1 is SGHRS and CDR2 YFSETQ. Trimming removed 1 base from V and 8 bases from J, with 10 bases in between. CDR3 length: 13 amino acids. CDR3 nucleotide sequence: TGCGCCAGCAGCTTGATATTCAGGGATGAGCAGTTCTTC. This translates into CASSLIFRDEQFF.

V usage is TRBV3-1 and J usage is TRBJ1-1, with D uncertain. The CDR3 length is 13 residues. The V end was cut by 11 bases, the J end by 0 bases, with 13 bases between. Per the germline V gene, CDR1 is LGHDT and CDR2 is YNNKEL (reference sequence). The CDR3 nucleotides are TGTGCCGTTCGCGGGGAACTGAACACTGAAGCTTTCTTT. It codes for CAVRGELNTEAFF.

In its sample, this clonotype was seen many times. A read error may produce the germline difference seen at one junction end. This chain uses TRBV5-1 with TRBJ2-3; D call uncertain. The CDR3 has 14 residues. The V gene's germline CDR1 is SGHRS and CDR2 YFSETQ. The CDR3 DNA follows: TGTGCCAGCAGCTTAGGAAGAAGCACAGATACGCAGTATTTT. The encoded protein is CASSLGRSTDTQYF.

The chain joins TRBV27 to TRBJ1-2, with a possible D match to TRBD1 (5 bases). The CDR3 has 16 residues. Germline V gene data show CDR1 as MNHEY and CDR2 as SMNVEV (reference sequence). Between the trimmed V and J ends, which lost 5 bases and 1 base, there was a span of 17 bases. CDR3 in amino acids: CASSRTWQGLNYGYTF. DNA for the CDR3: TGTGCCAGCAGTAGGACGTGGCAGGGCCTTAACTATGGCTACACCTTC.

The chain uses TRBV11-1 and TRBJ2-5; 7 bases agree with TRBD1. The DNA end favors TRBJ2-1, so the J call may be wrong. The length of the CDR3 is 16 residues. In germline, CDR1 is SGHAT, CDR2 FQDESV (reference sequence). In DNA form, the CDR3 reads TGTGCCAGCAGCTTAGCGACAGGGAACTCGAACAATGAGCAGTTCTTC. It yields the protein CASSLATGNSNNEQFF.